This T cell receptor (beta chain) was captured by sequencing in a study of blood T cell repertoires in COVID-19. The wider study: Researchers got acute and convalescent COVID-19 samples from the United States, Italy and Spain. Sources were T cells, B-cell-depleted T cells, or PBMCs; the material itself was cDNA or gDNA.

Assay: immunoSEQ multiplex PCR; the TCRdb copy retains only in-frame clones and omits some. The sample includes some 270,000 clones, around 90% of them seen just once. Recruitment covered about 26 US areas and drew participants whose ages spanned roughly 18 to 89 years. Cohorts were determined from participant-reported clinical history. Trimming pared 3 bases from V and 9 bases from J, leaving 9 bases between. This CDR3 contains 13 residues. CDR1 is MRHNA and CDR2 is SNTAGT in the germline V gene. This TCR came from a woman aged 40 to 50 who had recovered from COVID-19. The V and J genes are TRBV6-4 and TRBJ1-6; the D is unclear. Sequencing used PBMCs or T cells enriched from blood (not recorded which). The CDR3 DNA follows: TGTGCCAGCAGTGAGGCAGAAAGTTCACCCCTCCACTTT. Its translation is CASSEAESSPLHF.